The next 19 T cell receptor beta chains were all read from a single sample in a study of identical twins (dated by TCRdb to the mid-2010s). Preparation of the library involved 5' RACE. The sample was run on an Illumina HiSeq 2000. TCRdb passed the public sequencing reads through fastp at Q25 and MiXCR, retaining productive beta sequences. Rows with a matching CDR3 protein are joined into one entry that keeps the most common DNA and genes. For this sample the table gives roughly 470,000 distinct CDR3 sequences, of which 13% to 15% were detected only once. The top ten clonotypes cover about 0.94% of the sample. This sample was shared with a second study, whose subject was yellow fever vaccine responses in identical twins.

Material for sequencing was CD4+ T cells sorted from blood. The receptors originated from a woman in her late teens or twenties in good health.

The table lists this clonotype with a few counts. The chain is built from TRBV24-1 and TRBJ2-7; maybe TRBD2 (5 bases). This CDR3 has 14 amino acids. V was clipped by 4 bases and J by 2 bases, with 11 bases between them. CDR1 KGHDR and CDR2 SFDVKD come from the germline V gene. The CDR3 reads CATSDPSRTYEQYF. As DNA, the CDR3 is TGTGCCACCAGTGACCCTAGCCGAACCTACGAGCAGTACTTC.

The J gene is TRBJ2-4, the V gene TRBV11-3, with D perhaps matching TRBD1 (5 bases). CDR3 length equals 16 residues. V lost 1 base and J lost 0, with 10 bases in between. Germline CDR1 SGHNT, CDR2 YENEEA. The chain's CDR3 is CASSLGGSIAKNIQYF. CDR3 sequence (DNA): TGTGCCAGCAGCTTAGGGGGCAGCATAGCCAAAAACATTCAGTACTTC. Full variable domain (rest looked up from reference TRBV11-3 and TRBJ2-4): EAGVVQSPRYKIIEKKQPVAFWCNPISGHNTLYWYLQNLGQGPELLIRYENEEAVDDSQLPKDRFSAERLKGVDSTLKIQPAELGDSAVYLCASSLGGSIAKNIQYFGAGTRLSVL.

This clonotype appeared a few times. The chain joins TRBV12-3 or TRBV12-4 to TRBJ1-2; 7 bases align to TRBD1. V was clipped by 5 bases and J by 3 bases; unmatched bases: 6. The CDR3 consists of 14 residues. The CDR3 loop reads CASSLQGIDYGYTF. CDR3 DNA sequence: TGTGCCAGCAGTCTACAGGGGATCGACTATGGCTACACCTTC.

A few counts support this clonotype. The rearrangement joins TRBV2 to TRBJ1-5; TRBD1 matches 8 bases. V lost 8 bases to trimming and J lost 3 bases; unmatched junction nucleotides: 9. The CDR3 is 15 residues long. The germline CDR1 and CDR2 sequences are SNHLY and FYNNEI. CDR3 region: CASGGQGADNQPQHF. As DNA, the CDR3 is TGTGCCAGCGGGGGTCAGGGGGCGGACAATCAGCCCCAGCATTTT.

Turning to this clonotype: Since no conserved phenylalanine or tryptophan closes the CDR3, a read error is the likely cause. CDR3 nucleotide sequence: TGTGCCAGCAGACTACAGACTATGAACACTGAAGCTTTCATT. Translation: CASRLQTMNTEAFI. The V and J genes are TRBV12-3 or TRBV12-4 and TRBJ1-1; D ambiguous. The CDR3 runs to 14 residues. Trimming pared 6 bases from V and 0 bases from J, leaving 11 bases between.

The chain carries TRBV2 and TRBJ2-5; D gene uncertain. The germline V gene has CDR1 SNHLY and CDR2 FYNNEI. V shed 8 bases and J shed 2 bases, with 15 bases lying between them. The length of the CDR3 is 14 residues. The CDR3 spells CASSPDAWQETQYF. The CDR3 DNA reads TGTGCCAGCTCCCCAGACGCGTGGCAAGAGACCCAGTACTTC.

The rearrangement uses TRBV25-1 and TRBJ2-3; D perhaps matches TRBD2 (7 bases). Per germline, CDR1 MGHDK and CDR2 SYGVNS. This CDR3 region has 15 residues. Trimming shortened V by 1 base and J by 4 bases, and 12 bases separated the two germline ends. The CDR3 DNA reads as TGTGCCAGCAGTGAATTAGGGGGGGTCGCAGATACGCAGTATTTT. The encoded protein is CASSELGGVADTQYF.

CDR3 nucleotide sequence: TGTGCCAGCAGCCAATCCGGGGGCAGTGAAGCTTTCTTT. As protein: CASSQSGGSEAFF. The rearrangement links TRBV16 to TRBJ1-1; tentatively, D is TRBD1 (6 bases). This CDR3 has 13 amino acids. V lost 0 bases, J lost 7 bases, and 9 bases lay in between. In germline, CDR1 is KGHSY, CDR2 FQNENV.

The J gene is TRBJ2-1, the V gene TRBV18; perhaps TRBD2 as D (5 bases). This CDR3 spans 15 amino acids. Germline-derived CDR1 and CDR2 are KGHSH and LQKENI. V gave up 6 bases and J gave up 0 bases, with 12 bases separating them. CDR3 amino acids: CASSSGLASYNEQFF. The CDR3 DNA reads as TGTGCCAGCTCGTCAGGACTGGCCTCCTACAATGAGCAGTTCTTC.

In its sample, this clonotype was seen a few times. This chain links TRBV29-1 with TRBJ2-3, with 7 bases matching TRBD1. The V segment lost 7 bases and the J segment 2 bases; nucleotides outside the gene matches: 9. The CDR3 runs to 14 residues. CDR1 and CDR2 from the germline V gene are SQVTM and ANQGSEA. For the CDR3, the DNA is TGCAGCGCGTACCGGGACAGCAACACAGATACGCAGTATTTT. It specifies CSAYRDSNTDTQYF.

The chain recombines TRBV12-3 or TRBV12-4 with TRBJ1-5; unclear D gene. V was pared by 1 base and J by 9 bases, with 13 bases between. The CDR3 extends over 14 amino acids. The CDR3 nucleotides are TGTGCCAGCAGTTTAGGGCAGCTCTTAGGGCCCCAGCATTTT. It is translated as CASSLGQLLGPQHF.

In this sample, this clonotype turned up many times. The V and J genes are TRBV4-3 and TRBJ2-1; no clear D gene. Per the germline V gene, CDR1 is LGHNA and CDR2 is YSLEER. The CDR3 runs to 13 residues. Trimming removed 4 bases at V and 4 bases at J, with 8 bases between. CDR3 DNA: TGCGCCAGCAGCCCAACGCATTACAATGAGCAGTTCTTC. This encodes CASSPTHYNEQFF.

The sample holds a few counts of this clonotype. The V gene is TRBV29-1, the J gene TRBJ1-1, with no clear D. This CDR3 is built from 11 residues. Germline loops: CDR1 SQVTM, CDR2 ANQGSEA. V was clipped by 7 bases and J by 8 bases, with 14 bases between them. The CDR3 DNA follows: TGCAGCGCCTTTCGGAAGACAGAAGCTTTCTTT. This translates into CSAFRKTEAFF.

In its sample, this clonotype was seen a few times. The chain has TRBV13 and TRBJ2-2; D remains unclear. This CDR3 is built from 14 residues. Trimming removed 3 bases from V and 4 bases from J, with 9 bases in between. Germline CDR1 reads PRHDT; CDR2 reads FYEKMQ (reference sequence). In nucleotides, the CDR3 is TGTGCCAGCAGCTTGTTTGGGGTCACCGGGGAGCTGTTTTTT. Translating gives CASSLFGVTGELFF.

This clonotype has ten or more counts. The J gene is TRBJ2-7, the V gene TRBV6-1; D possibly uses TRBD1 or TRBD2 (5 bases each). The V gene lost 6 bases and the J gene lost 3 bases, with 21 bases spanning the gap. The CDR3 totals 16 residues. Germline CDR1 reads MNHNS; CDR2 reads SASEGT. The CDR3 coding sequence is TGTGCCAGCAGGAGACGCCGGGACGGAATCTACTACGAGCAGTACTTC. Translated, it gives CASRRRRDGIYYEQYF.

This chain connects TRBV18 to TRBJ2-3, with TRBD2 as a possible D gene (5 bases). Deletions cut 5 bases from V and 1 base from J, with 25 bases between. From germline, CDR1 is KGHSH and CDR2 LQKENI. The CDR3 has 19 amino acids. CDR3 DNA: TGTGCCAGCTCAACGGACTTGAGTGCTCCGGGTCTCGGCACAGATACGCAGTATTTT. Its translation is CASSTDLSAPGLGTDTQYF.

This clonotype was counted at least ten times. The chain is built from TRBV12-3 or TRBV12-4 and TRBJ1-1, with no clear D. The CDR3 contains 14 residues. The ends were cut back, 2 bases at V and 6 bases at J, with 13 bases in the middle. As DNA, the CDR3 is TGTGCCAGCAGTTTACAGGTAGGGAAGTCTGAAGCTTTCTTT. It specifies CASSLQVGKSEAFF.

In this sample, this clonotype turned up once. The rearrangement links TRBV11-2 to TRBJ2-1, with TRBD1 matching 8 bases. Germline assignment: CDR1 SGHAT and CDR2 FQNNGV. The CDR3 runs 15 residues. V gave up 5 bases and J gave up 8 bases; unmatched junction bases: 11. The CDR3 DNA follows: TGTGCCAGCAGCCTACTCTCAGGGGGCCGATATGAGCAGTTCTTC. Translating gives CASSLLSGGRYEQFF.

The chain joins TRBV18 to TRBJ1-1; D call uncertain. Germline V lookup: CDR1 KGHSH, CDR2 LQKENI. The CDR3 sequence is 14 residues long. V was shortened by 0 bases and J by 6 bases, with 11 bases between the two germline ends. The CDR3 region is CASSPPVKAPEAFF. In nucleotides, the CDR3 is TGTGCCAGCTCACCACCGGTAAAGGCCCCTGAAGCTTTCTTT.